One and the same sample provided the 20 T cell receptor beta chains below, sequenced in a study of human T cells and chemical hapten exposure. Regarding time point: patch test 1, 2 weeks after DPC sensitization. The treatment was: therapeutic diphenylcyclopropenone sensitization with weekly scalp DPC. From the RACE reads, TCRdb called clonotypes with MiXCR, one entry per CDR3 protein. Seen here are more than 150,000 distinct CDR3 sequences, more than 14% observed once, and the top ten hold 1.5% to 2%. The sample here was whole blood, taken in connection with sensitization to the hapten diphenylcyclopropenone (DPC). The receptors derive from a woman aged 30 to 39 with alopecia areata. Some clones in this sample may be carry-over from other donors' samples.

In this sample, this clonotype turned up a few times. The rearrangement uses TRBV7-3 and TRBJ2-1, with TRBD1 as a possible D gene (6 bases). Trimming left V 5 bases short and J 6 bases short, with 11 bases between. This CDR3 spans 13 amino acids. Germline V gene sequence: CDR1 SGHTA, CDR2 FQGTGA. The CDR3 region is CASSPRGSNEQFF. The DNA for the CDR3 is TGTGCCAGCAGCCCCAGGGGTTCCAATGAGCAGTTCTTC.

This clonotype occurred many times. The V call is TRBV7-9, the J call TRBJ2-1, with 8 positions matching TRBD1. V lost 1 base to trimming and J lost 5 bases; unmatched junction nucleotides: 10. The CDR3 is 17 residues long. The V gene's germline CDR1 is SEHNR and CDR2 FQNEAQ (reference sequence). CDR3 sequence (DNA): TGTGCCAGCAGCTTAGGGGCAACCGGGACAGGAGACAATGAGCAGTTCTTC. This translates into CASSLGATGTGDNEQFF.

V and J are TRBV11-3 and TRBJ2-3; 8 positions agree with TRBD1. Germline V CDR1 and CDR2: SGHNT, YENEEA. The CDR3 totals 16 residues. The V segment lost 3 bases and the J segment 0 bases; nucleotides outside the gene matches: 5. The CDR3: CASSFMGQASTDTQYF. The CDR3 coding sequence is TGTGCCAGCAGCTTCATGGGACAGGCGAGCACAGATACGCAGTATTTT.

There are a few counts of this clonotype. This chain links TRBV6-2 or TRBV6-3 with TRBJ2-2; unclear D gene. Germline V gives CDR1 MNHEY, CDR2 SVGEGT. This CDR3 is built from 14 residues. V lost 5 bases to trimming and J lost 2 bases, with 9 bases between them. The CDR3 region is CASSDPRNTGELFF. The CDR3, as DNA: TGTGCCAGCAGTGATCCCCGCAACACCGGGGAGCTGTTTTTT.

There are many counts of this clonotype. This chain links TRBV28 with TRBJ2-2, with D possibly being TRBD1 (6 bases). V was shortened by 7 bases and J by 1 base, with 16 bases between the two germline ends. CDR1 is MDHEN and CDR2 is SYDVKM in the germline V gene. The CDR3 is 16 amino acids. The CDR3 is CASTPRFRGNTGELFF. The CDR3 DNA reads TGTGCCAGCACCCCACGTTTCAGGGGGAACACCGGGGAGCTGTTTTTT.

This clonotype has at least ten counts. The genes are TRBV4-2 and TRBJ2-7; a possible D gene is TRBD1 (6 bases). V was clipped by 1 base and J by 0 bases, with 7 bases between them. The CDR3 covers 14 residues. Germline CDR1 and CDR2: LGHNA and YNFKEQ. CDR3 residues: CASSQVDSSYEQYF. The CDR3 nucleotides are TGTGCCAGCAGCCAAGTGGACAGCTCCTACGAGCAGTACTTC.

This clonotype was found once. One end of the junction is discordant with germline, which a read error may explain. The rearrangement joins TRBV6-5 to TRBJ2-2; perhaps TRBD2 as D (5 bases). Germline lookup yields CDR1 MNHEY and CDR2 SVGAGI. This CDR3 has 15 amino acids. CDR3 in DNA: TGTGCCAGCAGTTACGGGCAGCTACCAACCGGGGAGCCGTTTTTT. Protein sequence: CASSYGQLPTGEPFF.

The CDR3 sequence: CASSATGGLSYEQYF. Written as DNA, the CDR3 is TGTGCCAGCAGTGCAACAGGGGGCCTCTCCTACGAGCAGTACTTC. The chain recombines TRBV27 with TRBJ2-7; 9 nucleotides agree with TRBD1. Germline V gene lookup returns CDR1 MNHEY and CDR2 SMNVEV (reference sequence). V lost 5 bases and J lost 0; bases outside the gene matches: 5. This CDR3 has 15 amino acids.

This clonotype has a count of ten or more. This sequence joins TRBV7-3 and TRBJ2-2; D is unclear. Between the trimmed V and J ends, which lost 2 bases and 2 bases, there was a span of 3 bases. Germline CDR1 reads SGHTA; CDR2 reads FQGTGA. This CDR3 has 13 residues. The CDR3 here is CASSLGNTGELFF. The DNA for the CDR3 is TGTGCCAGCAGCTTAGGAAACACCGGGGAGCTGTTTTTT.

This clonotype has a count of ten or more. J is TRBJ2-3 and V is TRBV30; D call uncertain. Trimming pared 2 bases from V and 6 bases from J, leaving 6 bases between. Germline lookup yields CDR1 GTSNPN and CDR2 SVGIG (reference sequence). CDR3 length: 11 amino acids. The CDR3 coding sequence is TGTGCCTGGAGTATTAAGGATACGCAGTATTTT. Amino acid sequence: CAWSIKDTQYF. Full variable domain (outside the CDR3, taken from reference TRBV30 and TRBJ2-3): SQTIHQWPATLVQPVGSPLSLECTVEGTSNPNLYWYRQAAGRGLQLLFYSVGIGQISSEVPQNLSASRPQDRQFILSSKKLLLSDSGFYLCAWSIKDTQYFGPGTRLTVL.

V usage is TRBV5-5 and J usage is TRBJ2-7, with 7 positions matching TRBD1. J gave up 1 base and V 2 bases, and 6 bases lay outside the gene matches. Germline-derived CDR1 and CDR2 are SGHKS and YYEKEE (reference sequence). CDR3 size: 15 residues. As DNA, the CDR3 is TGTGCCAGCAGCTTCGCCGCGGACAGGTCCTACGAGCAGTACTTC. Its translation: CASSFAADRSYEQYF.

The V call is TRBV5-1, the J call TRBJ2-1; perhaps TRBD1 as D (7 bases). V lost 7 bases to trimming and J lost 10 bases, with 21 bases between them. CDR1 is SGHRS, CDR2 YFSETQ, per germline. This CDR3 has 14 residues. The CDR3 coding sequence is TGCGCCAGCTCCCTCCAGGGGGGACAACGAGAGCAGTTCTTC. This sequence encodes CASSLQGGQREQFF.

A few counts support this clonotype. The chain is built from TRBV5-1 and TRBJ2-1, with TRBD2 identical over 7 bases. Trimming took 2 bases from V and 5 from J; bases not matched to a gene: 7. Germline V gives CDR1 SGHRS, CDR2 YFSETQ. The CDR3 covers 15 residues. The CDR3: CASSLGGSSHNEQFF. In DNA form, the CDR3 reads TGCGCCAGCAGCTTAGGCGGGAGTTCGCACAATGAGCAGTTCTTC.

CDR3 DNA: TGTGCCAGCAGCACGGGACTAGCGGGGGGTACGCAGTATTTT. Protein: CASSTGLAGGTQYF. The chain links TRBV3-1 to TRBJ2-3, with TRBD2 identical over 15 bases. V trimming: 5 bases; J trimming: 8 bases; junction bases outside the gene matches: 2. CDR1 LGHDT and CDR2 YNNKEL come from the germline V gene (reference sequence). The CDR3 is 14 amino acids.

The sample holds a few counts of this clonotype. CDR3 in DNA: TGTGCCACCAGCAGAAGACAGGGGGCCAACAATGAGCAGTTCTTC. Protein: CATSRRQGANNEQFF. The rearrangement joins TRBV15 to TRBJ2-1; 10 nucleotides agree with TRBD1. Germline V gene data show CDR1 as LNHNV and CDR2 as YYDKDF (reference sequence). The CDR3 consists of 15 residues. Unmatched junction bases numbered 3, after V lost 2 bases and J lost 5 bases.

The chain links TRBV6-2 or TRBV6-3 to TRBJ2-1, with 8 bases matching TRBD2. The CDR3 length is 18 residues. V shed 2 bases and J 10 bases; nucleotides not matched to a gene: 19. Looked up from germline, CDR1 is MNHEY and CDR2 is SVGEGT. In DNA, the CDR3 is TGTGCCAGCAGTTACCCCCCTGACCCTGGACTAGCAGGGTTGGAGCAGTTCTTC. Amino acid sequence: CASSYPPDPGLAGLEQFF.

This clonotype appeared many times. This chain joins TRBV5-1 and TRBJ1-2; D not certain. Germline V gives CDR1 SGHRS, CDR2 YFSETQ. Trimming took 5 bases from V and 3 from J, leaving 29 bases between them. The CDR3 has 19 amino acids. The CDR3 spells CASRRWEKTNSPPYYGYTF. DNA for the CDR3: TGCGCCAGCAGACGATGGGAGAAGACCAACAGCCCTCCTTACTATGGCTACACCTTC.

The chain recombines TRBV30 with TRBJ1-1, with 7 nucleotides matching TRBD1. Germline lookup yields CDR1 GTSNPN and CDR2 SVGIG (reference sequence). The trim removed 4 bases at V and 2 bases at J, leaving 10 bases unmatched. The length of the CDR3 is 15 residues. The CDR3 DNA is TGTGCCTGGATACCGAACAGGGGAAGAAACACTGAAGCTTTCTTT. This encodes CAWIPNRGRNTEAFF. Supplemented by reference TRBV30 and TRBJ1-1, the full variable domain reads SQTIHQWPATLVQPVGSPLSLECTVEGTSNPNLYWYRQAAGRGLQLLFYSVGIGQISSEVPQNLSASRPQDRQFILSSKKLLLSDSGFYLCAWIPNRGRNTEAFFGQGTRLTVV.

V gene TRBV19 combines with J gene TRBJ2-7, with D unclear. Germline V lookup: CDR1 LNHDA, CDR2 SQIVND (reference sequence). With 8 bases removed from V and 1 base from J, the gap between germline ends came to 12 bases. The CDR3 spans 13 residues. The CDR3 loop reads CASLSHDSYEQYF. The CDR3 DNA sequence: TGTGCCAGTTTGAGTCATGATTCCTACGAGCAGTACTTC.

This clonotype showed up many times. The CDR3 DNA sequence: TGTGCCAGCAGCACTCTCCCCGGGATCTCGGCTGAAGCTTTCTTT. Translating gives CASSTLPGISAEAFF. V gene TRBV7-2 combines with J gene TRBJ1-1; D is unresolved. Trimming took off 5 bases at V and 6 bases at J, with 19 bases between the two ends. CDR3 length: 15 amino acids. Germline assignment: CDR1 SGHTA and CDR2 FQGNSA.